This T cell receptor (beta chain) was documented in a study of blood T cell repertoires in COVID-19. The overall study: From T cells, B-cell-depleted T cells, or PBMCs came the material, which was cDNA or gDNA.

Followed longitudinally, the Seattle patients had been enrolled during active infection. Per the authors' pipeline: Quantification of nucleated cells was approximated via reference gene primer amplification. Here immunoSEQ multiplex PCR was the method, and the copy in TCRdb shows in-frame clones only, minus some. V, J and clone size are those of that table, while D and trimming were read from the DNA. This sample carries about 170,000 clones, around 87% of them seen once, and the ten largest clones take over 2%. The CDR3 consists of 13 residues. Trimming removed 3 bases from V and 7 bases from J, with 12 bases in between. Looked up from germline, CDR1 is MDHEN and CDR2 is SYDVKM.

This TCR came from an elderly woman with COVID-19, enrolled during active disease. The specimen was peripheral blood. J is TRBJ2-5 and V is TRBV28, with D unclear. The CDR3 sequence: CASSLGLPGTQYF. In nucleotides, the CDR3 is TGTGCCAGCAGTTTGGGCCTACCTGGGACCCAGTACTTC.